Included here is one TCR beta chain sequence, with context. TCRdb processed the RT-PCR reads anew with MiXCR; each CDR3 protein has one entry. The data show about 110,000 distinct CDR3 sequences, about a third seen once. V was clipped by 4 bases and J by 9 bases, with 16 bases between them. The CDR3 has 14 amino acids. Per the germline V gene, CDR1 is LGHDT and CDR2 is YNNKEL (reference sequence). The data were taken from a study of patients and donors after allogeneic stem cell transplantation. This clonotype was obtained from a human donor who was either an allogeneic HSCT recipient or a stem cell or donor lymphocyte infusion donor (not recorded which). It is not recorded whose cells these are; they may come from a transplant donor. The V and J genes are TRBV3-1 and TRBJ1-5; TRBD1 is a possible D gene (5 bases). Sequencing was carried out using blood, either unsorted or a sorted T cell fraction (not recorded which). The CDR3 coding sequence is TGTGCCAGCAGCCCCCGGACAACGACGGGGCCCCAGCATTTT. Protein sequence: CASSPRTTTGPQHF.